A selection of T cell receptor beta chains follows, all from one sample in a study of T cells after posttransplantation cyclophosphamide. Using immunoSEQ multiplex PCR, the repertoire was profiled, and TCRdb retains in-frame clones only, with some absent. The top ten hold about 3% of the sample, which has more than 60,000 clones, just under 95% seen once. Material for sequencing was PBMCs. The receptors stem from a woman aged 25 to 45 in good health and a related stem cell transplant donor. Both conserved end residues are part of each CDR3. The order of the fields is J gene, D gene, V gene, clone size, CDR3 protein, CDR3 DNA. The D gene is left open where the match is weak. Clone size appears in some rows only: once, few, many, or a class for an expanded clone.

>TRBJ1-5|-|TRBV4-1|-
CASSQDVVTGNQPQHF
TGCGCCAGCAGCCAAGATGTGGTAACTGGCAATCAGCCCCAGCATTTT
>TRBJ1-6|-|TRBV25-1|-
CASSELARGNSPLHF
TGTGCCAGCAGTGAATTAGCTAGGGGGAATTCACCCCTCCACTTT
>TRBJ2-7|-|TRBV4-1|-
CASSTRVGVYEQYF
TGCGCCAGCAGCACCCGAGTCGGGGTCTACGAGCAGTACTTC
>TRBJ2-7|-|TRBV11-3|-
CASSEGHPYEQYF
TGTGCCAGCAGCGAGGGACACCCCTACGAGCAGTACTTC
>TRBJ1-3|TRBD1|TRBV4-3|-
CASSQERTGGRGTIYF
TGCGCCAGCAGCCAAGAAAGAACAGGGGGGAGAGGCACCATATATTTT
>TRBJ2-7|TRBD1|TRBV10-3|-
CAISDQGQGAGYEQYF
TGTGCCATCAGTGACCAAGGACAGGGGGCGGGTTACGAGCAGTACTTC
>TRBJ2-5|TRBD2|TRBV5-6|-
CASSWTSEETQYF
TGTGCCAGCAGCTGGACTAGCGAGGAGACCCAGTACTTC
>TRBJ1-1|-|TRBV15|-
CATSSFPSGSGAVEAFF
TGTGCCACCAGCAGCTTCCCGTCCGGGTCCGGTGCTGTTGAAGCTTTCTTT
>TRBJ2-7|-|TRBV15|once
CATSQGTYYEQYF
TGTGCCACCAGCCAAGGGACTTACTACGAGCAGTACTTC
>TRBJ1-2|-|TRBV7-2|-
CASSRLGSYGYTF
TGTGCCAGCAGCAGGCTGGGGTCTTATGGCTACACCTTC
>TRBJ2-7|-|TRBV10-3|-
CAISESTGYEQYF
TGTGCCATCAGTGAGTCGACCGGCTACGAGCAGTACTTC
>TRBJ1-1|-|TRBV6-5|-
CASTPIPLGTEAFF
TGTGCCAGCACCCCTATTCCCCTGGGGACTGAAGCTTTCTTT
>TRBJ2-7|-|TRBV6-1|-
CASSEPRDLPLEQYF
TGTGCCAGCAGTGAACCCCGGGACTTACCCCTCGAGCAGTACTTC
>TRBJ2-3|TRBD2|TRBV7-8|-
CASSRGLAGNPSFTDTQYF
TGTGCCAGCAGCAGGGGACTAGCGGGGAACCCTTCGTTTACAGATACGCAGTATTTT
>TRBJ2-5|TRBD2|TRBV7-3|once
CASSFSGGGQTQYF
TGTGCCAGCAGCTTTAGCGGGGGTGGTCAGACCCAGTACTTC
>TRBJ1-2|TRBD1|TRBV5-4|-
CASSPMMTGNYGYTF
TGTGCCAGCAGCCCTATGATGACAGGGAACTATGGCTACACCTTC
>TRBJ2-1|TRBD2|TRBV5-8|-
CASSGTSGGASSYNEQFF
TGTGCCAGCAGTGGGACTAGCGGGGGGGCGAGCTCCTACAATGAGCAGTTCTTC
>TRBJ2-7|TRBD1|TRBV15|-
CATSRDRSWKQYF
TGTGCCACCAGCAGGGACAGGTCCTGGAAGCAGTACTTC
>TRBJ1-3|-|TRBV7-2|-
CASSLEGSSGNTIYF
TGTGCCAGCAGCTTAGAGGGATCCTCTGGAAACACCATATATTTT